This entry is about one T cell receptor (beta chain). Its antigen is not identified. These data belong to a study of cytomegalovirus exposure and HLA in healthy donors. Overall study findings and caveats: Association of a missense DCLRE1C variant with TCR beta V- and J-gene trimming was reported in a later analysis.

The primer mix had 60 Vbeta and 13 Jbeta primers. Profiling relied on immunoSEQ multiplex PCR, and the TCRdb table lists in-frame clones only, not all of them. The sample includes 150,000 to 200,000 clones, 81% of them seen just once. CDR3 length equals 14 residues. Between the trimmed V and J ends, which lost 4 bases and 7 bases, there was a span of 17 bases. Germline V gene lookup returns CDR1 SGHTS and CDR2 YDEGEE. Sequenced material: PBMCs. The receptor was derived from a man aged 35-49 years in good health and CMV-seropositive. The rearrangement uses TRBV5-8 and TRBJ1-1, with D possibly matching TRBD1 (5 bases). The CDR3 here is CASSPHQGFGEAFF. CDR3 in DNA: TGTGCCAGCAGCCCCCATCAGGGATTTGGTGAAGCTTTCTTT.